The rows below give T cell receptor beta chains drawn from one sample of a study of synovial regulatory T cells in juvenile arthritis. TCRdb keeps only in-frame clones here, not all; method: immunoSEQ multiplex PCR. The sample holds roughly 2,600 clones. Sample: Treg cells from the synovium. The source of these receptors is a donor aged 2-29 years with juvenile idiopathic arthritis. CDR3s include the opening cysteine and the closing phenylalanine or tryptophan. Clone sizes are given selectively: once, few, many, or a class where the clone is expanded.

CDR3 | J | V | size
CASTLGGSAGANVLTF | TRBJ2-6 | TRBV28 | NA
CASSEMAVYEQYF | TRBJ2-7 | TRBV2 | large
CAWSGSGQQPQHF | TRBJ1-5 | TRBV30 | NA
CASSLGLGRVQPQHF | TRBJ1-5 | TRBV7-2 | NA
CASSLAVGVRNQPQHF | TRBJ1-5 | TRBV11-2 | medium-sized
CASSFLSQGRTYEQYF | TRBJ2-7 | TRBV28 | NA
CASSRRAGDQYTF | TRBJ1-2 | TRBV4-2 | medium-sized
CASSTRTANTEAFF | TRBJ1-1 | TRBV7-9 | NA
CASSYRDHTEAFF | TRBJ1-1 | TRBV7-8 | medium-sized
CASSSPGLAGVGPDTQYF | TRBJ2-3 | TRBV18 | medium-sized
CASSQGWDRAGGYTF | TRBJ1-2 | TRBV4-3 | medium-sized
CASSLSGNEQFF | TRBJ2-1 | TRBV6-6 | NA
CASSRTDDGYTF | TRBJ1-2 | TRBV6-6 | NA
CASTMGQSYHSGANVLTF | TRBJ2-6 | TRBV2 | NA
CASSHDSYEQYF | TRBJ2-7 | TRBV7-2 | medium-sized
CASSLEGGYEQYF | TRBJ2-7 | TRBV7-2 | NA
CASSQDHDGPYGYTF | TRBJ1-2 | TRBV4-3 | medium-sized
CASNTVWGANSPLHF | TRBJ1-6 | TRBV19 | medium-sized
CASFTPADTEAFF | TRBJ1-1 | TRBV6-6 | NA
CASSLGPGGWYGYTF | TRBJ1-2 | TRBV7-2 | medium-sized
CASSWTSGRTLSGANVLTF | TRBJ2-6 | TRBV7-2 | NA
CASSATGGPGGKLFF | TRBJ1-4 | TRBV9 | medium-sized
CATSRDLVLGTQYF | TRBJ2-5 | TRBV15 | NA
CASRRTGEGGYTF | TRBJ1-2 | TRBV5-4 | medium-sized
CATRDRGPGEKLFF | TRBJ1-4 | TRBV6-6 | NA
CASSSLAGVTDTQYF | TRBJ2-3 | TRBV5-1 | NA
CAWRGLGNSPLHF | TRBJ1-6 | TRBV30 | NA
CASEGGRPYNEQFF | TRBJ2-1 | TRBV19 | NA
CASSVGPGPSYEQYF | TRBJ2-7 | TRBV9 | medium-sized
CASSFWGSSYEQYF | TRBJ2-7 | TRBV7-2 | NA
CASSPGTGDTGELFF | TRBJ2-2 | TRBV18 | NA
CAISRSSGTEGNTIYF | TRBJ1-3 | TRBV10-3 | medium-sized
CASMATGDLYGYTF | TRBJ1-2 | TRBV6-6 | medium-sized
CASSLAFLGTGGSGELFF | TRBJ2-2 | TRBV5-1 | NA
CASSHPAGGLNTEAFF | TRBJ1-1 | TRBV11-2 | medium-sized
CASQTGNNQPQHF | TRBJ1-5 | TRBV30 | medium-sized
CASTNTKGGDTEAFF | TRBJ1-1 | TRBV7-9 | NA
CSVGRLAGGRGGETQYF | TRBJ2-5 | TRBV29-1 | medium-sized
CASSLLATAGYEQYF | TRBJ2-7 | TRBV5-1 | NA
CASSDGTGVNTEAFF | TRBJ1-1 | TRBV9 | medium-sized
CSASLREGTFF | TRBJ2-1 | TRBV20-1 | NA
CASSFQSGTKSSYEQYF | TRBJ2-7 | TRBV7-9 | NA
CASSLSLGLGETQYF | TRBJ2-5 | TRBV7-8 | NA
CASSPPGFYEQYF | TRBJ2-7 | TRBV18 | NA
CASTLASGGMDEQFF | TRBJ2-1 | TRBV7-6 | NA
CASKPGQGPYGYTF | TRBJ1-2 | TRBV19 | large
CASSPRTSGKGSYEQYF | TRBJ2-7 | TRBV23-1 | NA
CASQISGYSNEQFF | TRBJ2-1 | TRBV27 | medium-sized
CASSPYRGGYGYTF | TRBJ1-2 | TRBV5-5 | NA
CASRGLSQGVYYGYTF | TRBJ1-2 | TRBV25-1 | NA
CASSFNGGGSPLHF | TRBJ1-6 | TRBV5-6 | medium-sized
CASSRRTGRTGNTIYF | TRBJ1-3 | TRBV2 | NA
CASSLSTGELFF | TRBJ2-2 | TRBV11-3 | NA
CASSLGVRAEDGYTF | TRBJ1-2 | TRBV11-2 | NA
CASSFSGKAFF | TRBJ1-1 | TRBV5-5 | medium-sized
CASSFSYLTRYTF | TRBJ1-2 | TRBV28 | medium-sized
CASSLSLADYNEQFF | TRBJ2-1 | TRBV5-1 | NA